The 5 T cell receptor beta chains listed next were all sequenced from one sample in a study of T cell responses to AZD1222 COVID-19 vaccine. Profiling relied on immunoSEQ multiplex PCR, and the TCRdb table lists in-frame clones only, not all of them. The sample comprises some 120,000 clones, 93% of which are singletons, and about 3% rests with the top ten. The sample consisted of peripheral blood, taken on day 0 of AZD1222 vaccination. These TCRs come from an adult in good health.

The DNA of the CDR3 is TGCGCCAGCAGCTTGGCCGGGTCGGCAGGCGAAAAACTGTTTTTT. This gives the protein CASSLAGSAGEKLFF. The chain carries TRBV5-1 and TRBJ1-4, with no clear D. The CDR3 extends over 15 amino acids. Trimming took 0 bases from V and 8 from J, leaving 14 bases between them. Germline V gives CDR1 SGHRS, CDR2 YFSETQ.

The chain joins TRBV7-2 to TRBJ1-1, with D possibly matching TRBD1 (5 bases). The V and J ends lost 4 bases and 3 bases respectively, with 12 bases between them. CDR1 and CDR2 (germline): SGHTA, FQGNSA. The CDR3 covers 14 residues. This chain's CDR3 is CASSWTPEHTEAFF. CDR3 DNA: TGTGCCAGCAGCTGGACACCCGAACACACTGAAGCTTTCTTT.

V and J are TRBV18 and TRBJ2-4; tentative D call: TRBD2 (6 bases). With 4 bases removed from V and 1 base from J, the gap between germline ends came to 14 bases. The germline CDR1 and CDR2 sequences are KGHSH and LQKENI. The CDR3 has 16 amino acids. The CDR3 spells CASSLGTAGAKNIQYF. As DNA, the CDR3 is TGTGCCAGCTCACTAGGGACGGCGGGGGCCAAAAACATTCAGTACTTC.

The genes are TRBV6-4 and TRBJ1-4; D unresolved. In germline, CDR1 is MRHNA, CDR2 SNTAGT. CDR3 size: 15 residues. V was cut by 0 bases and J by 5 bases, with 10 bases left in between. The CDR3 spells CASSDSRARNEKLFF. CDR3 nucleotide sequence: TGTGCCAGCAGTGACTCGAGGGCTAGGAATGAAAAACTGTTTTTT.

The chain has TRBV28 and TRBJ2-5; 10 bases are shared with TRBD1. The CDR3 has 16 amino acids. Per the germline V gene, CDR1 is MDHEN and CDR2 is SYDVKM. J was trimmed by 5 bases and V by 2 bases; bases with no gene match: 8. The CDR3 reads CASSLTDRGMQETQYF. CDR3 bases: TGTGCCAGCAGTTTAACGGACAGGGGGATGCAGGAGACCCAGTACTTC.